This entry lists 4 T cell receptor beta chains sequenced from one sample in a study of post-analysis software for immune sequencing data. Findings and limits, study-wide: Patients carried 4 or 5 TRBV segments more frequently than controls did, and TRBV5-6, TRBV5-1 and TRBV20-1 were among them.

Carried by the TCR beta cDNA libraries were unique molecular identifiers. TCRdb used MiXCR to reprocess the PCR reads, holding one entry per CDR3 protein. The sample shows about 800,000 distinct CDR3 sequences, roughly 27% of them seen only once. No cognate antigen is known for these TCRs. The sample consisted of blood. These receptors all come from a girl aged 10-17 years with multiple sclerosis.

This chain links TRBV5-6 with TRBJ1-1; D not resolved. The CDR3 covers 14 residues. The V end lost 3 bases, the J end lost 1 base, and 10 bases lay between the germline ends. CDR1 and CDR2 (germline): SGHDT, YYEEEE. The CDR3 reads CASSWAGRNTEAFF. In nucleotides, the CDR3 is TGTGCCAGCAGCTGGGCAGGACGGAACACTGAAGCTTTCTTT.

This clonotype occurred a few times. The chain recombines TRBV12-3 or TRBV12-4 with TRBJ1-5; 10 bases map to TRBD1. After removal of 6 bases from V and 2 bases from J, the junction contained 7 bases not matched to a gene. The CDR3 runs 16 residues. DNA for the CDR3: TGTGCCAGCAGCGACAGGGGGCCAGTTGGCAATCAGCCCCAGCATTTT. It translates to CASSDRGPVGNQPQHF.

This chain links TRBV28 with TRBJ2-1; the D gene is possibly TRBD1 (5 bases). This CDR3 contains 16 residues. CDR1 MDHEN and CDR2 SYDVKM come from the germline V gene. V was trimmed by 3 bases and J by 0 bases, leaving 12 bases between them. The CDR3 is CASSFWGASSYNEQFF. The CDR3 bases are TGTGCCAGCAGTTTCTGGGGCGCTAGCTCCTACAATGAGCAGTTCTTC.

V usage is TRBV7-9 and J usage is TRBJ1-2; weak D call: TRBD1 (6 bases). Trimming pared 5 bases from V and 7 bases from J, leaving 23 bases between. The CDR3 is 16 residues long. Germline V CDR1 and CDR2: SEHNR, FQNEAQ (reference sequence). CDR3 DNA sequence: TGTGCCAGCAGCCCCCGGGACAATATCCGAGGGCTTGGCTACACCTTC. Protein product: CASSPRDNIRGLGYTF.